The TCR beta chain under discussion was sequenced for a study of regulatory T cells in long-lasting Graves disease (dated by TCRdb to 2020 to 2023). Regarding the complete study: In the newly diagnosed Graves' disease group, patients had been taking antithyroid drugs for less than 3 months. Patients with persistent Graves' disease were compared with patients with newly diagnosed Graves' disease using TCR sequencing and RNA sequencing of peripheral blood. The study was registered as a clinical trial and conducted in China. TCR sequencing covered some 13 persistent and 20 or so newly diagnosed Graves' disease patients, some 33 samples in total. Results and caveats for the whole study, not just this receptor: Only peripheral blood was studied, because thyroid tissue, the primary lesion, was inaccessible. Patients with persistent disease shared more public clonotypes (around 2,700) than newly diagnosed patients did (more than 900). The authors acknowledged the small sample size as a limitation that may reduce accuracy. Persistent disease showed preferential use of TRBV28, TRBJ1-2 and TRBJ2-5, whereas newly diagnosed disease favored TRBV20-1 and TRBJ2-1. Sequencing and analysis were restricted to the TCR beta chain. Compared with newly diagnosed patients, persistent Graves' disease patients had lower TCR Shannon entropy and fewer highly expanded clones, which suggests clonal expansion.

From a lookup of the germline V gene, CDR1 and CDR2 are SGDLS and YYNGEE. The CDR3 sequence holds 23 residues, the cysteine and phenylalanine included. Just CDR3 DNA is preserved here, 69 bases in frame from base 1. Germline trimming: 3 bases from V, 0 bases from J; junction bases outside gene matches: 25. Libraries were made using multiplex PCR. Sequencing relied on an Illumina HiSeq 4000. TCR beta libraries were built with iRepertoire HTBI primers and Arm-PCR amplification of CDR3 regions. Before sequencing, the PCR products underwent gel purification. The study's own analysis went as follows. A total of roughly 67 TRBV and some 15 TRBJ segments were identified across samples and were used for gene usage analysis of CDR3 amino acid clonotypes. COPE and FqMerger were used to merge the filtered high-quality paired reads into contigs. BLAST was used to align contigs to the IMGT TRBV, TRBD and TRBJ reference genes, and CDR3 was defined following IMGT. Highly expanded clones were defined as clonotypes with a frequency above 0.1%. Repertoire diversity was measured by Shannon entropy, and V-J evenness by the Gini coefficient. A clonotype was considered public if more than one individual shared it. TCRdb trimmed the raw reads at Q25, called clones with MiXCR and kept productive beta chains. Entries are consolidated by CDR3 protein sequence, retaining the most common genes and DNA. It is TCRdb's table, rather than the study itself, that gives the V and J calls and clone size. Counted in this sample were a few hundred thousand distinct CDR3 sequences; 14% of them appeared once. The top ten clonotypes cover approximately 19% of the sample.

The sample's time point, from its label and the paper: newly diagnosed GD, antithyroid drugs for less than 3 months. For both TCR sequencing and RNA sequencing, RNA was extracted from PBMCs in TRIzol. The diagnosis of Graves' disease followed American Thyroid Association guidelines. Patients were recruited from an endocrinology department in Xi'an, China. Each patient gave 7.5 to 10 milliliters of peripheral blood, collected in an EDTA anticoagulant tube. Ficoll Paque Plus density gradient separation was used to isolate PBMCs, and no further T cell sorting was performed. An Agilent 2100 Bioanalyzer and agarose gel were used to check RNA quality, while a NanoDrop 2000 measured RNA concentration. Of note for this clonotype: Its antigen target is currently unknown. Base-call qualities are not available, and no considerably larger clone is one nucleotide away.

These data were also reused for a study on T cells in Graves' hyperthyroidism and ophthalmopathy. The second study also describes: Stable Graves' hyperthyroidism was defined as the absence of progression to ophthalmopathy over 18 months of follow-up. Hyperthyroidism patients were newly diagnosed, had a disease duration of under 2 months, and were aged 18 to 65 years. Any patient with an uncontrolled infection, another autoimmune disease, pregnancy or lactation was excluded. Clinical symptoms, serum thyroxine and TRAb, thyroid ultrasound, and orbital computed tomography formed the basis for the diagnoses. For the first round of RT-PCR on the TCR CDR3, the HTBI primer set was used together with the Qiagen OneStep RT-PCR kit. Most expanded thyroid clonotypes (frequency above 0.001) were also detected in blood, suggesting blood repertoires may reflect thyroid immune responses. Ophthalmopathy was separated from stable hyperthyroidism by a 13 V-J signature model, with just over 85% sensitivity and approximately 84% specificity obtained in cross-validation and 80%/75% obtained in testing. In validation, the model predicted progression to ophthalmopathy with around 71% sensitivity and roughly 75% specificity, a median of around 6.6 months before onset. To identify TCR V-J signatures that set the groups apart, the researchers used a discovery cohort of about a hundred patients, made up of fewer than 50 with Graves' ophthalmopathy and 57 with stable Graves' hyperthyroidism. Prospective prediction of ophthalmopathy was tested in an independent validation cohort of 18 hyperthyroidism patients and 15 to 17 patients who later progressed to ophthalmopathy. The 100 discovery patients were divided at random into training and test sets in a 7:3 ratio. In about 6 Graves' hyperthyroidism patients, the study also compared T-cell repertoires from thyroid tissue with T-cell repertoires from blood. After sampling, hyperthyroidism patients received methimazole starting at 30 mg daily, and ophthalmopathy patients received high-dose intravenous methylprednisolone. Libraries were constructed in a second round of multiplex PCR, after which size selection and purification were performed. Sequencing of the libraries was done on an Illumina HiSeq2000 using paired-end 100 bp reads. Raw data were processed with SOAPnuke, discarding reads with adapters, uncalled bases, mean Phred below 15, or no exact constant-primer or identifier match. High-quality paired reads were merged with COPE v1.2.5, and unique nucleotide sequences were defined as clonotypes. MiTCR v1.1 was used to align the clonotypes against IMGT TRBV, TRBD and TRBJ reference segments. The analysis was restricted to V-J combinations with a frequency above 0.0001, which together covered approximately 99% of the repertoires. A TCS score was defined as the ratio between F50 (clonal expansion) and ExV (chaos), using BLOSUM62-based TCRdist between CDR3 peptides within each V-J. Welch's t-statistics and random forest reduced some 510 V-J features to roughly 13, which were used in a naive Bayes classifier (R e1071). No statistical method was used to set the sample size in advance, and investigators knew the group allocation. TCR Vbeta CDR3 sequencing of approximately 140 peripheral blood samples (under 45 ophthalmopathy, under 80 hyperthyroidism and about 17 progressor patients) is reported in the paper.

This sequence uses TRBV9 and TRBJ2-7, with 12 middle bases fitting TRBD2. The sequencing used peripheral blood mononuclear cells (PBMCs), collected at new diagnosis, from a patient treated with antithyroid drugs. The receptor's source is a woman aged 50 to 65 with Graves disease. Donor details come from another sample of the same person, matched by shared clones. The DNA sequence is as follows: TGTGCCAGCAGCGGAACCCGGGACAGACTAAAACTAGCGGGAGGTCCTATCTCCTACGAGCAGTACTTC. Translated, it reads CASSGTRDRLKLAGGPISYEQYF. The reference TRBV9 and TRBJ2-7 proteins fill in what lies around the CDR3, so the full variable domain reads DSGVTQTPKHLITATGQRVTLRCSPRSGDLSVYWYQQSLDQGLQFLIQYYNGEERAKGNILERFSAQQFPDLHSELNLSSLELGDSALYFCASSGTRDRLKLAGGPISYEQYFGPGTRLTVT.